This TCR beta chain was found in a study of T cells after yellow fever vaccination. As for the study in general: The SMART-Seq v4 Ultra Low Input method served to prepare the low-cell-number fractions.

TCRdb reprocessed the 5' RACE reads with MiXCR, giving one entry per CDR3 protein. The sample yields 300,000 or so distinct CDR3 sequences, approximately 8% seen once. Study observations and caveats: A limited proportion of clonotypes was detected within both the CD4 and CD8 compartments.

This clonotype came up many times. The antigen remains undetermined. The input for sequencing was PBMCs, taken 45 days after the first yellow fever vaccination. The sequence was collected from a man aged 18 to 30 who received the YFV17D yellow fever vaccine.

CDR3 in amino acids: CASRLRDTNTEAFF. In nucleotides, the CDR3 is TGCGCCAGCAGACTGCGGGACACGAACACTGAAGCTTTCTTT. The chain couples TRBV5-1 to TRBJ1-1; D perhaps matches TRBD1 (6 bases). Trimming shortened V by 5 bases and J by 1 base, and 12 bases separated the two germline ends. This CDR3 comprises 14 residues. The germline V gene has CDR1 SGHRS and CDR2 YFSETQ.